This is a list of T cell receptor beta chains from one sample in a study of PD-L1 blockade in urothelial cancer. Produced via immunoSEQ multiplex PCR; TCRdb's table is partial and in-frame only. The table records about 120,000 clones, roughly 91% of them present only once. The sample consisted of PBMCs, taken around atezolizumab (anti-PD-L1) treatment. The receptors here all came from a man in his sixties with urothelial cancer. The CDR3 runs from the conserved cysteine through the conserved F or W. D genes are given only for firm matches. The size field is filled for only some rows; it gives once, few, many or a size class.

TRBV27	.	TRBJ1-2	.	TGTGCCAGCAGCAAGGGCGGGTTAGCTAACTATGGCTACACCTTC	CASSKGGLANYGYTF
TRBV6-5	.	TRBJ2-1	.	TGTGCCAGCAGTTCCCACACCAAGGGGGGGAATGAGCAGTTCTTC	CASSSHTKGGNEQFF
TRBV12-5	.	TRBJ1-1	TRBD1	TGTGCTAGTGGGTTTCCGACAGGGGTGAACACTGAAGCTTTCTTT	CASGFPTGVNTEAFF
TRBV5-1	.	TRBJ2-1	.	TGCGCCAGCAGCCGACTAGAAGGGGTCTACAATGAGCAGTTCTTC	CASSRLEGVYNEQFF
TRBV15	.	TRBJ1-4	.	TGTGCCACCAGCAGAGATCTGGAGGGGCAACTGTTTTTT	CATSRDLEGQLFF
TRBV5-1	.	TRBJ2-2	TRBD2	TGCGCCAGCAGCCCAGGACTAGACACCGGGGAGCTGTTTTTT	CASSPGLDTGELFF
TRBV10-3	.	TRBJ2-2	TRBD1	TGTGCCATCAGTGAGCCACTTAGGACAGGGTTGAGCACCGGGGAGCTGTTTTTT	CAISEPLRTGLSTGELFF
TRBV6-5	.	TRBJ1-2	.	TGTGCCAGCAGTCCCTTCGGGGAAGCTAACTATGGCTACACCTTC	CASSPFGEANYGYTF
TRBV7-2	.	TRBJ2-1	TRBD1	TGTGCCAGCAGCTTCCAGACAGGGGATGAGCAGTTCTTC	CASSFQTGDEQFF
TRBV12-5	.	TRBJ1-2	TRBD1	TGTGCTAGTGGTCAAGGGACAGGGGTTGGTGGCTACACCTTC	CASGQGTGVGGYTF
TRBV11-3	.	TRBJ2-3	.	TGTGCCAGCAGCTTAGGGGGAGCGGTGACTGATACGCAGTATTTT	CASSLGGAVTDTQYF
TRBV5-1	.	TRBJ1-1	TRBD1	TGCGCCAGCAGCAGCTCAGGGGGACTCGCTGAAGCTTTCTTT	CASSSSGGLAEAFF
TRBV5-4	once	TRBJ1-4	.	TGTGCCAGCAGCTTGCAGGGAATGGAAAAACTGTTTTTT	CASSLQGMEKLFF
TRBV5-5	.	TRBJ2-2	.	TGTGCCAGCAGCTTGGCTCGTGGCGAGGTCGGGGAGCTGTTTTTT	CASSLARGEVGELFF
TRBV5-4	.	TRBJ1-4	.	TGTGCCAGCAGCCAACCTGGGACACCTGAGAAACTGTTTTTT	CASSQPGTPEKLFF
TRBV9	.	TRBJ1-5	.	TGTGCCAGCAGCCCTCAGGGCAGTCGCAATCAGCCCCAGCATTTT	CASSPQGSRNQPQHF
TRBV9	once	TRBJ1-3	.	TGTGCCAGCAGCGTAGCTAGTATAACACCCAACACCATATATTTT	CASSVASITPNTIYF